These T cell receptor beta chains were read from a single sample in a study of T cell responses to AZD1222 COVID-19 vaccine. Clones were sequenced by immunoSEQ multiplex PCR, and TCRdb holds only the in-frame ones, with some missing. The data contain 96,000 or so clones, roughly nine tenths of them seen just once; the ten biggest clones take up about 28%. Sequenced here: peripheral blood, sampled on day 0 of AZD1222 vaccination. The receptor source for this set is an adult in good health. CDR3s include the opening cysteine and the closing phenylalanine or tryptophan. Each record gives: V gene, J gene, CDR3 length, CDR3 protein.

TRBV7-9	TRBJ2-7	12	CASSLTEYEQYF
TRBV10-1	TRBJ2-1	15	CASICLAGLKDEQFF
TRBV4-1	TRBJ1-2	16	CASSGERDRFDYGYTF
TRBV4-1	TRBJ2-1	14	CASSHNLGQGEQFF
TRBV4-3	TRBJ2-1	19	CASSQDRVAGGNGYNEQFF
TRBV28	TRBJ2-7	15	CASSFLSRRWSEQYF
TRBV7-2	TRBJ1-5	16	CASSRPIGDSNQPQHF
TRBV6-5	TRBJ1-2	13	CASIEPETYGYTF
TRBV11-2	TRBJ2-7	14	CASSFGTSSYEQYF
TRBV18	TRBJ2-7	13	CASSPGGGDEQYF
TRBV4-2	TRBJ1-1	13	CASSQVRGTEAFF
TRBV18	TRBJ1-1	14	CASSPPSQNTEAFF
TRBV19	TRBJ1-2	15	CASSASGTGKGGYTF
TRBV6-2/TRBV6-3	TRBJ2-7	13	CASSYGTNYEQYF
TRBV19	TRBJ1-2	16	CASTTPRGGAGYGYTF
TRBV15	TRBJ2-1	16	CATSPWTSGRVNEQFF
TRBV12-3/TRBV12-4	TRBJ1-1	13	CASSPGQGLGAFF
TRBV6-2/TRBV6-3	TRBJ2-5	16	CASSYGGRGVTETQYF
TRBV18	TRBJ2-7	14	CASSPQRAVDEQYF
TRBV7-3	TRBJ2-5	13	CASSLPPQETQYF
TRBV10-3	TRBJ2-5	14	CAISVSLGQETQYF
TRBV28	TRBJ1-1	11	CASSGQLEAFF
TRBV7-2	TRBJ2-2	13	CASSLEPGRELFF